This TCR beta chain was captured by sequencing in a study of cytomegalovirus exposure and HLA in healthy donors. There are a few counts of this clone. With 60 Vbeta and 13 Jbeta primers, the PCR was carried out. Data came from immunoSEQ multiplex PCR; TCRdb stores just in-frame clones and leaves some out. The table shows more than 120,000 clones, with 82% occurring only once. Germline assignment: CDR1 MNHEY and CDR2 SMNVEV (reference sequence). This CDR3 contains 15 residues. The trim removed 8 bases at V and 5 bases at J, leaving 15 bases unmatched. The source material was PBMCs. This TCR derives from a male donor in good health and CMV-seronegative. The chain links TRBV27 to TRBJ2-7; 7 bases fit TRBD2. CDR3 DNA: TGTGCCAGCTCGTACCAAGGCGGGAGCACAGACGAGCAGTACTTC. It specifies CASSYQGGSTDEQYF.